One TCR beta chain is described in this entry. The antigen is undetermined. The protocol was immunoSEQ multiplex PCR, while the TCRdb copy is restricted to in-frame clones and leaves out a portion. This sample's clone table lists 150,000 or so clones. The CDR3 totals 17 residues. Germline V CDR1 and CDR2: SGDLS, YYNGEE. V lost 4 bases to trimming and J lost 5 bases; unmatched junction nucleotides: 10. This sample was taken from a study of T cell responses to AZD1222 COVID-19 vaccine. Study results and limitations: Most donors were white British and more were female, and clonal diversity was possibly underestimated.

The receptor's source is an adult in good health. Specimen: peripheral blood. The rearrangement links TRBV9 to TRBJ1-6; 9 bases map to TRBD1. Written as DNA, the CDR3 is TGTGCCAGCAGCCCCAAGGCGGGACAGGGCCATAATTCACCCCTCCACTTT. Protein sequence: CASSPKAGQGHNSPLHF. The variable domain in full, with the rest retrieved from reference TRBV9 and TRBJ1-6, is DSGVTQTPKHLITATGQRVTLRCSPRSGDLSVYWYQQSLDQGLQFLIQYYNGEERAKGNILERFSAQQFPDLHSELNLSSLELGDSALYFCASSPKAGQGHNSPLHFGNGTRLTVT.